Sequencing of this T cell receptor beta chain was carried out in a study of blood T cell repertoires in COVID-19. The overall study: PBMCs, B-cell-depleted T cells, or T cells provided the cDNA or gDNA that made up the material.

In its sample, this clone was seen once. In the authors' methods: Estimation of nucleated cell counts was performed using reference gene primer amplification. Method: immunoSEQ multiplex PCR; TCRdb's copy keeps in-frame clones and lacks some. The V and J calls and clone size are taken from that table; D and trimming were inferred from the DNA. The data show approximately 240,000 clones, roughly 84% seen once. Sequences were obtained from peripheral blood. The TCR sequence derives from a woman aged 40 to 55 who had recovered from COVID-19.

CDR3 in DNA: TGTGCCAGCACTAAGACTAGCGGGGGGCCGGAGACCCAGTACTTC. It specifies CASTKTSGGPETQYF. The gene calls are TRBV6-6 and TRBJ2-5, with TRBD2 identical over 13 bases. Unmatched junction bases numbered 7, after V lost 7 bases and J lost 5 bases. Germline values: CDR1 MNHNY, CDR2 SVGAGI (reference sequence). The CDR3 is made up of 15 amino acids.